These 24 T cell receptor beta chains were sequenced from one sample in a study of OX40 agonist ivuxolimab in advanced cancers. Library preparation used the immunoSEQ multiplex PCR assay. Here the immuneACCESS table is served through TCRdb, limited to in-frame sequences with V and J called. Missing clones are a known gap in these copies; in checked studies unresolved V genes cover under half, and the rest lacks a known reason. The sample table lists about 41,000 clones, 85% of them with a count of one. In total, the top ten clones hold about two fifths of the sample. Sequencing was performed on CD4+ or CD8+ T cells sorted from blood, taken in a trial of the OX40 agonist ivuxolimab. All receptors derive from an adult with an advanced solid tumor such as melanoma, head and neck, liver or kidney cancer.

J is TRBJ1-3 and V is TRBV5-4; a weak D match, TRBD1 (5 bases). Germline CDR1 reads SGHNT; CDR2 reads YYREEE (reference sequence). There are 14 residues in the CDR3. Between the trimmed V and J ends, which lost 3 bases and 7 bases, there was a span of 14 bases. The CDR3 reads CASSSAGPFNTIYF. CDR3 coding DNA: TGTGCCAGCAGCTCGGCGGGGCCGTTTAACACCATATATTTT.

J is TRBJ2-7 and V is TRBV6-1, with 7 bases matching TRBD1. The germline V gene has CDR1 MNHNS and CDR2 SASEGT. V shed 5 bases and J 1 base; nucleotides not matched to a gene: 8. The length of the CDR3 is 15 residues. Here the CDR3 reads CASSSTGTASYEQYF. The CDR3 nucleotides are TGTGCCAGCAGTAGCACCGGGACAGCGTCCTACGAGCAGTACTTC.

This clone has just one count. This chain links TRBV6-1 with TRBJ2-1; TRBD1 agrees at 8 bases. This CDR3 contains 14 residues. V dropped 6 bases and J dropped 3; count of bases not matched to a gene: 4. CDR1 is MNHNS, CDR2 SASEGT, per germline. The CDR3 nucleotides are TGTGCCAGCAGCGGACAGGGAGGCTACAATGAGCAGTTCTTC. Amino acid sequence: CASSGQGGYNEQFF.

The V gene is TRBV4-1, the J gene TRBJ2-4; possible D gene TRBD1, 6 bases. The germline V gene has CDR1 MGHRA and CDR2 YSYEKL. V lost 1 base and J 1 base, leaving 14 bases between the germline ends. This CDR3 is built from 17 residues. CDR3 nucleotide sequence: TGCGCCAGCAGCCAAGGGCCAGGGGCCTTGGCCAAAAACATTCAGTACTTC. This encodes CASSQGPGALAKNIQYF.

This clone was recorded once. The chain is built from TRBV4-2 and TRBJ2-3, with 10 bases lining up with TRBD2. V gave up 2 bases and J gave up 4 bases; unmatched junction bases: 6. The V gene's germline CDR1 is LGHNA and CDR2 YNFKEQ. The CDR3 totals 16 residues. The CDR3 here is CASSQLSGRGADTQYF. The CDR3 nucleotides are TGTGCCAGCAGCCAACTGAGCGGGAGGGGGGCAGATACGCAGTATTTT.

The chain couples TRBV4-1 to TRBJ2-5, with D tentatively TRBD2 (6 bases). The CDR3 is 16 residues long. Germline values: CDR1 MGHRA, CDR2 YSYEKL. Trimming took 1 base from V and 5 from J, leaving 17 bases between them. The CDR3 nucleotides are TGCGCCAGCAGCCAAGGGGATAGCGGTGGTTGGGAGACCCAGTACTTC. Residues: CASSQGDSGGWETQYF.

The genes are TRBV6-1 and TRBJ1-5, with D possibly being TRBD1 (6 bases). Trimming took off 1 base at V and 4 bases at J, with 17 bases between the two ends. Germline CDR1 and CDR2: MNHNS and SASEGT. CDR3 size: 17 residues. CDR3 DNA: TGTGCCAGCAGTGAAGGTCTGAGGAGGGACATAAATCAGCCCCAGCATTTT. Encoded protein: CASSEGLRRDINQPQHF.

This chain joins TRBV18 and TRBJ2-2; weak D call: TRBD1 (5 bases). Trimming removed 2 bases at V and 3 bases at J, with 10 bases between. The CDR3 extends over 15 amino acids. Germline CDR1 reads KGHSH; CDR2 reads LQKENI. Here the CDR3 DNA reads TGTGCCAGCTCACCAGCAGGGTTAGACACCGGGGAGCTGTTTTTT. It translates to CASSPAGLDTGELFF.

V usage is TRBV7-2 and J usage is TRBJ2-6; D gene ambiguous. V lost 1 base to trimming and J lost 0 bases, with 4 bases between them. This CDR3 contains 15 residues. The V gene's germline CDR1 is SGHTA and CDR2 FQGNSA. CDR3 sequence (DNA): TGTGCCAGCAGCTTAGGTCACTCTGGGGCCAACGTCCTGACTTTC. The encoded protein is CASSLGHSGANVLTF.

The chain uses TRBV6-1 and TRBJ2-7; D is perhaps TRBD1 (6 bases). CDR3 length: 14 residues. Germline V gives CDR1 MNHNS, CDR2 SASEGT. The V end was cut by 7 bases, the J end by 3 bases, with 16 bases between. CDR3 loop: CASTPTSDSYEQYF. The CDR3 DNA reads TGTGCCAGCACGCCGACCTCGGACAGCTACGAGCAGTACTTC.

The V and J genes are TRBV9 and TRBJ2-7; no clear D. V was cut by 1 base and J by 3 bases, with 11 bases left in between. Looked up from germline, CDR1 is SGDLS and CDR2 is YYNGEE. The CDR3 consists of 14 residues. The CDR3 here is CASSVSYGRYEQYF. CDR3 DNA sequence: TGTGCCAGCAGCGTAAGTTACGGCCGCTACGAGCAGTACTTC.

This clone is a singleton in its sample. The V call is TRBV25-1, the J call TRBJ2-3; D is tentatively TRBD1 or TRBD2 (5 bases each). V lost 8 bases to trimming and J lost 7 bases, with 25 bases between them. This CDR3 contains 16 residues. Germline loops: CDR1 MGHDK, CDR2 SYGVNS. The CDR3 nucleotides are TGTGCCAGCCAAAATGGACGGGGCCTGGTAGCATATACGCAGTATTTT. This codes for CASQNGRGLVAYTQYF.

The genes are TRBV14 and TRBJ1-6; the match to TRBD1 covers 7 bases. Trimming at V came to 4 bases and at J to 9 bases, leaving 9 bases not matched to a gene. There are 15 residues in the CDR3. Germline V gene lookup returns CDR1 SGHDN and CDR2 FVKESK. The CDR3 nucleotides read TGTGCCAGCAGCCCCCGACAGGGTATCGGTTCACCCCTCCACTTT. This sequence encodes CASSPRQGIGSPLHF.

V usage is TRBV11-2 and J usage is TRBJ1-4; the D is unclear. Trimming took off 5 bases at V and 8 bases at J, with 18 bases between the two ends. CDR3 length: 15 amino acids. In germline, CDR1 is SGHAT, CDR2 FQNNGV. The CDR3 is CASSVSWVVGEKLFF. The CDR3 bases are TGTGCCAGCAGCGTATCTTGGGTAGTGGGGGAAAAACTGTTTTTT.

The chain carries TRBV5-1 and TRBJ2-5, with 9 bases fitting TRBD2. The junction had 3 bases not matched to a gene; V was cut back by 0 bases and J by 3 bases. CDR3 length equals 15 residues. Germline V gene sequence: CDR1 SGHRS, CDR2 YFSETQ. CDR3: CASSLVSGGEETQYF. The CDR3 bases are TGCGCCAGCAGCTTGGTTAGCGGGGGAGAAGAGACCCAGTACTTC.

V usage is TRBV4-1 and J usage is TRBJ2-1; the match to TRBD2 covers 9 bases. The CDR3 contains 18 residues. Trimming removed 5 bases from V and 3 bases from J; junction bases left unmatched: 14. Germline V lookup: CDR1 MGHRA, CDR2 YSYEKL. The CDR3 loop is CASSTGLARPSRYNEQFF. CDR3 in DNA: TGCGCCAGCAGCACAGGACTAGCGCGACCGAGCCGCTACAATGAGCAGTTCTTC.

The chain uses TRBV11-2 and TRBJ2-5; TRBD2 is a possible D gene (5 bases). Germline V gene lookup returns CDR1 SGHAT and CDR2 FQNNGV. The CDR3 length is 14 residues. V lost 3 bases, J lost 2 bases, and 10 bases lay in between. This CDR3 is CASSLRGLQETQYF. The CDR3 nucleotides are TGTGCCAGCAGCTTGCGAGGGTTACAAGAGACCCAGTACTTC.

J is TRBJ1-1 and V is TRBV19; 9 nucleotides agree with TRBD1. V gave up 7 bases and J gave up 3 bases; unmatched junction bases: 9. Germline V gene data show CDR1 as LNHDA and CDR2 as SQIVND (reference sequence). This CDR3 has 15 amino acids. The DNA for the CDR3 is TGTGCCAGTACTACCGGGACAGGGTTGGACACTGAAGCTTTCTTT. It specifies CASTTGTGLDTEAFF.

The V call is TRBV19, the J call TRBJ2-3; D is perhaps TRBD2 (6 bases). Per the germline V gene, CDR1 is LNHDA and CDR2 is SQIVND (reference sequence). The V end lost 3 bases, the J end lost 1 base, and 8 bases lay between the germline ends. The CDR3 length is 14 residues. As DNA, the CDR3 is TGTGCCAGTAGTATGGGGGGACGCACAGATACGCAGTATTTT. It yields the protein CASSMGGRTDTQYF.

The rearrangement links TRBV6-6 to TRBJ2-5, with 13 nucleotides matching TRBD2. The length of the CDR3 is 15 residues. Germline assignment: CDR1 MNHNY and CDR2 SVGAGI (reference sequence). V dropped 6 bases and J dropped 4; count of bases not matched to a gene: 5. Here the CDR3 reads CASRILAGGRETQYF. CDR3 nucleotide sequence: TGTGCCAGCAGGATACTAGCGGGGGGGCGAGAGACCCAGTACTTC.

The CDR3 nucleotides read TGTGCCAGCTCACCCGGACAGGGATTTAGATATGGCTACACCTTC. Translation gives CASSPGQGFRYGYTF. This chain joins TRBV18 and TRBJ1-2; TRBD1 matches at 8 bases. The J segment lost 5 bases and the V segment lost 3 bases, leaving 8 bases of the junction unmatched. Germline V lookup: CDR1 KGHSH, CDR2 LQKENI. This CDR3 region has 15 residues.

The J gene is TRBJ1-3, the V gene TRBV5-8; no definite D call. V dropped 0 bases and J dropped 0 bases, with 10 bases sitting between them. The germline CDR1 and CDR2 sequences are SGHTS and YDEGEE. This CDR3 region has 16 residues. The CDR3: CASSLGQLVSGNTIYF. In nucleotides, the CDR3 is TGTGCCAGCAGCTTGGGGCAGCTAGTCTCTGGAAACACCATATATTTT. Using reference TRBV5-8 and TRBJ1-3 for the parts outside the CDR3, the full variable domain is EAGVTQSPTHLIKTRGQQATLRCSPISGHTSVYWYQQALGLGLQFLLWYDEGEERNRGNFPPRFSGRQFPNYSSELNVNALELEDSALYLCASSLGQLVSGNTIYFGEGSWLTVV.

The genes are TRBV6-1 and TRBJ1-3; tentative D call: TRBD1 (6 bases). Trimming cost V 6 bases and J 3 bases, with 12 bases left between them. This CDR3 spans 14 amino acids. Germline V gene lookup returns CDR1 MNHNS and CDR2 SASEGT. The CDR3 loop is CASSKTGGGNTIYF. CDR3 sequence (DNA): TGTGCCAGCAGCAAGACAGGCGGTGGAAACACCATATATTTT.

The CDR3 is CASSSGPPNTEAFF. CDR3 bases: TGTGCCAGCAGCTCGGGACCGCCGAACACTGAAGCTTTCTTT. This chain uses TRBV11-3 with TRBJ1-1, with a possible D match to TRBD1 (5 bases). Germline V lookup: CDR1 SGHNT, CDR2 YENEEA. The CDR3 length is 14 residues. V lost 4 bases, J lost 1 base, and 10 bases lay in between.